Listed here is a single T cell receptor beta chain. Antigen: not known. The CDR3 consists of 15 residues. This sample stems from a study of T cells expressing NK-cell markers. Study background: HCMV seropositivity characterized most of the eight sequenced donors, and seronegativity one. General study points: Once again these clonotypes came out on top in the CD3+CD56-NKG2C+ fraction of several donors.

As the method of synthesis, 5'RACE template switching with UMIs yielded TCR beta cDNA. TCRdb reprocessed the 5' RACE reads, keeping one entry per CDR3 protein, no DNA. Here the sample table reports 250,000 or so distinct CDR3 sequences. Sequenced input: blood T cells: a sorted CD56 or NKG2C T cell subset, CD4+ or CD8+ T cells, or bulk PBMC T cells (not recorded which). This chain connects TRBV12-3 or TRBV12-4 to TRBJ2-1. The clonotype originates from a woman aged 18 to 75 in good health. CDR3 in amino acids: CASSLGPFSYNEQFF.